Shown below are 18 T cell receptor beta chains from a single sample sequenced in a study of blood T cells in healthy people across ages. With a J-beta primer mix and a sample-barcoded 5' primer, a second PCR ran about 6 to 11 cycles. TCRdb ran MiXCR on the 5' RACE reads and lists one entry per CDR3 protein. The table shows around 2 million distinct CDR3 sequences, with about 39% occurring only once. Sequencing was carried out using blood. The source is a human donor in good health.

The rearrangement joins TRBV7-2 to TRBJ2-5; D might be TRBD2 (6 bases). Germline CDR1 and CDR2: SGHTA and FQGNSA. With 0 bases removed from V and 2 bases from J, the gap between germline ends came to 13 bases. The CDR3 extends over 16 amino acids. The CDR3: CASSLARAGSQETQYF. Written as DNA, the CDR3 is TGTGCCAGCAGCTTAGCGAGGGCGGGGTCTCAAGAGACCCAGTACTTC.

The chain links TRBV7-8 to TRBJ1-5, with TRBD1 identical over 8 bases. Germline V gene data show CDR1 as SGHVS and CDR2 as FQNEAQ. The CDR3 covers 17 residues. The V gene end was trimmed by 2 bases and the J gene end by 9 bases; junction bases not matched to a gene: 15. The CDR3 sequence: CASSLLAGTGGVRPQHF. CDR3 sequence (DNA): TGTGCCAGCAGCTTATTGGCTGGGACAGGAGGGGTGAGGCCCCAGCATTTT.

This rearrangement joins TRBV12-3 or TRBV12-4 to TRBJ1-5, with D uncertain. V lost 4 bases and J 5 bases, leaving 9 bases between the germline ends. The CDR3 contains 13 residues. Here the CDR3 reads CASSSSHHQPQHF. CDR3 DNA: TGTGCCAGCAGTTCGTCCCACCATCAGCCCCAGCATTTT.

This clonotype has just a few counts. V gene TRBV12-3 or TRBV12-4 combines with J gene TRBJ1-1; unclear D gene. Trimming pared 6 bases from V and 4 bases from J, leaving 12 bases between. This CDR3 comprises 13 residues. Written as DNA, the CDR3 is TGTGCCAGCAGGATTACTAGGAGCACTGAAGCTTTCTTT. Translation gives CASRITRSTEAFF.

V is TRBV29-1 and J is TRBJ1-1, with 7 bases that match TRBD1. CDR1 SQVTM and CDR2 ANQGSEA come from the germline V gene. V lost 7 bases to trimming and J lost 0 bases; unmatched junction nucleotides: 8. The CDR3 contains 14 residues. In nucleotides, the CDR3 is TGCAGCGGCAGACAGGGTTCACTGAACACTGAAGCTTTCTTT. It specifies CSGRQGSLNTEAFF.

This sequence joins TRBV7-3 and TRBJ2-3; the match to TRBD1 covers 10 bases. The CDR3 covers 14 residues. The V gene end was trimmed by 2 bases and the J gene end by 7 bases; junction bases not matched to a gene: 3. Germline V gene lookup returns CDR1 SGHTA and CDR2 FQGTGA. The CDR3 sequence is CASSLETGGNTQYF. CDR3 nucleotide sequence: TGTGCCAGCAGCTTAGAGACAGGGGGCAATACGCAGTATTTT.

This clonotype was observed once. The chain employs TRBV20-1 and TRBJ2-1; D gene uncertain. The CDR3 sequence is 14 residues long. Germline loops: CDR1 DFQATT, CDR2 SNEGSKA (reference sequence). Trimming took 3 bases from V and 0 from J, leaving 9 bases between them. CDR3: CSASGSRSYNEQFF. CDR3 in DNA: TGCAGTGCTAGCGGCAGTCGCTCCTACAATGAGCAGTTCTTC.

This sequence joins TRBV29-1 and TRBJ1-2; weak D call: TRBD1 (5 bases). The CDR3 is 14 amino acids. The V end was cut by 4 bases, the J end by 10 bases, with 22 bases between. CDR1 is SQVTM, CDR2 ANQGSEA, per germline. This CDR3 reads CSVGPARLAGSYTF. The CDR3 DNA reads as TGCAGCGTTGGCCCCGCCCGGCTGGCAGGGTCCTACACCTTC.

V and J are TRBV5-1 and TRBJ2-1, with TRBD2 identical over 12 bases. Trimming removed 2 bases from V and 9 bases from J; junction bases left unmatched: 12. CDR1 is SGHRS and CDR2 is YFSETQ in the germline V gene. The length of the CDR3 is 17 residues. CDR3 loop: CASSLPVEASGGGEQFF. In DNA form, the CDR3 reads TGCGCCAGCAGCTTACCGGTTGAGGCTAGCGGGGGGGGTGAGCAGTTCTTC. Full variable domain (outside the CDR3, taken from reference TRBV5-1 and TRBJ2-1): KAGVTQTPRYLIKTRGQQVTLSCSPISGHRSVSWYQQTPGQGLQFLFEYFSETQRNKGNFPGRFSGRQFSNSRSEMNVSTLELGDSALYLCASSLPVEASGGGEQFFGPGTRLTVL.

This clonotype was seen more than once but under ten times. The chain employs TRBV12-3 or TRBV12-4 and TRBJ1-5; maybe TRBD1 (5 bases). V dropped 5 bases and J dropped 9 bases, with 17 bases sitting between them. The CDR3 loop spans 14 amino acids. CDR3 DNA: TGTGCCAGCAGTCTCGCCGGGGGTGAGCGGCCCCAGCATTTT. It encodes CASSLAGGERPQHF.

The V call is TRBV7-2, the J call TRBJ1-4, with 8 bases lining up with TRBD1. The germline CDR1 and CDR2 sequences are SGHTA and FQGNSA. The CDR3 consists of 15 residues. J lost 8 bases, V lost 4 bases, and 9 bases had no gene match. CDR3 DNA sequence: TGTGCCAGCAGCTCTTCTGGACAGGGTTACGAAAAACTGTTTTTT. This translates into CASSSSGQGYEKLFF.

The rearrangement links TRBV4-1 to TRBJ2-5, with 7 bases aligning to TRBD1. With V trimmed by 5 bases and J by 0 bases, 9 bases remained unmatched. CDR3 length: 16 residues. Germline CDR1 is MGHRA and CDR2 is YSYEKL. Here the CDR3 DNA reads TGCGCCAGCAGCGACCGGGACAGTACCTACCAAGAGACCCAGTACTTC. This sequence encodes CASSDRDSTYQETQYF.

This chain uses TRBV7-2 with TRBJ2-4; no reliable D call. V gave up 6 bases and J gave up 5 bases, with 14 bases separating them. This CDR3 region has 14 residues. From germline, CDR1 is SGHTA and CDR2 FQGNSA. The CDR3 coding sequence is TGTGCCAGCAGTCTTTCGGGTCCTCAAAACATTCAGTACTTC. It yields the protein CASSLSGPQNIQYF.

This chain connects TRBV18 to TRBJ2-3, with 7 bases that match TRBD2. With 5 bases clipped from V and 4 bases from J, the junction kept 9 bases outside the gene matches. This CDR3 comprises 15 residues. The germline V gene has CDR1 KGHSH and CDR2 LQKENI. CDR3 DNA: TGTGCCAGCTCAAACGAAGCGGGAATGTCAGATACGCAGTATTTT. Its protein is CASSNEAGMSDTQYF.

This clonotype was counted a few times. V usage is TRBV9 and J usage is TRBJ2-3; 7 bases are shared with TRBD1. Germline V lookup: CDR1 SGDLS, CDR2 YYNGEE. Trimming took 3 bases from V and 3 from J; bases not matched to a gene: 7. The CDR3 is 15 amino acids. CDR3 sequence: CASSGGQIQTDTQYF. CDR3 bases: TGTGCCAGCAGCGGGGGACAGATCCAGACAGATACGCAGTATTTT.

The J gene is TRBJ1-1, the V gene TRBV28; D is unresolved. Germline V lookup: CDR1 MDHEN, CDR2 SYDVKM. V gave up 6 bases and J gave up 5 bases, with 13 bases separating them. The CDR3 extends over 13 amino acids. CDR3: CASRPVRRTEAFF. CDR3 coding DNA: TGTGCCAGCAGGCCCGTACGGCGAACTGAAGCTTTCTTT.

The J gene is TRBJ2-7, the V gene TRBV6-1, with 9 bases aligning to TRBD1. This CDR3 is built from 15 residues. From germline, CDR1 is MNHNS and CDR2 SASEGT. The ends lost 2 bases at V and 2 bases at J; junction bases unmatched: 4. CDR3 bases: TGTGCCAGCAGTGAATGGGGGACAGGGCCCTACGAGCAGTACTTC. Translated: CASSEWGTGPYEQYF.

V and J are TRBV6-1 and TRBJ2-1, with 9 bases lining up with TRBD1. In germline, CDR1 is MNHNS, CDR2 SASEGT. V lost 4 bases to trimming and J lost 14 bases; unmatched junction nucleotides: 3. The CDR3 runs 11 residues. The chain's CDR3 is CASSGRTGEFF. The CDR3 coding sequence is TGTGCCAGCAGTGGTCGGACAGGGGAGTTCTTC.